Below, 6 T cell receptor beta chains from the same sample are listed, as sequenced in a study of blood T cell repertoires in COVID-19. Libraries were prepared by immunoSEQ multiplex PCR; TCRdb keeps only in-frame clonotypes and omits some of them. Of under 300,000 clones listed, about 80% are singletons. Material: peripheral blood. Receptor source: a woman aged 80 or older with acute or convalescent COVID-19.

The chain recombines TRBV21-1 with TRBJ2-2; the D call TRBD2 from the table was never checked on the DNA. TRBV21-1 constitutes a pseudogene. The CDR3 contains 17 residues. This CDR3 is CASLRGETSGSAGELFF. CDR3 DNA: TGTGCCAGCCTGCGGGGGGAGACTAGCGGGAGTGCCGGGGAGCTGTTTTTT.

The V gene is TRBV3-1 (or the pseudogene TRBV3-2), the J gene TRBJ1-6; no definite D call. V lost 5 bases to trimming and J lost 6 bases, with 17 bases between them. The CDR3 spans 16 residues. Germline V lookup: CDR1 LGHDT, CDR2 YNNKEL (reference sequence). Here the CDR3 reads CASSRYSTETNSPLHF. Written as DNA, the CDR3 is TGTGCCAGCAGCAGGTACTCCACAGAGACTAATTCACCCCTCCACTTT.

The genes are TRBV3-1 (or the pseudogene TRBV3-2) and TRBJ2-6, with TRBD1 matching over 11 bases. The CDR3 length is 18 residues. The junction had 4 bases not matched to a gene; V was cut back by 3 bases and J by 0 bases. The germline V gene encodes CDR1 LGHDT and CDR2 YNNKEL (reference sequence). The CDR3 DNA follows: TGTGCCAGCAGCCACCGGACAGGGGGCTTCTCTGGGGCCAACGTCCTGACTTTC. Amino acids: CASSHRTGGFSGANVLTF.

J is TRBJ2-5 and V is TRBV4-1, with 12 bases identical to TRBD2. Germline CDR1 and CDR2: MGHRA and YSYEKL. The CDR3 is made up of 18 amino acids. With 5 bases clipped from V and 5 bases from J, the junction kept 15 bases outside the gene matches. This chain's CDR3 is CASSTGRGTSGLGETQYF. CDR3 nucleotide sequence: TGCGCCAGCAGCACCGGACGCGGGACTAGCGGGTTGGGGGAGACCCAGTACTTC.

The rearrangement joins TRBV27 to TRBJ1-6, with TRBD1 matching 8 bases. Germline loops: CDR1 MNHEY, CDR2 SMNVEV (reference sequence). V lost 5 bases to trimming and J lost 0 bases; unmatched junction nucleotides: 12. This CDR3 comprises 19 residues. CDR3 bases: TGTGCCAGCAGTAAGGACAGGGCCGGCCTGAGCTCCTATAATTCACCCCTCCACTTT. It codes for CASSKDRAGLSSYNSPLHF.

The V and J genes are TRBV25-1 and TRBJ1-5, with D possibly being TRBD1 (5 bases). The germline gives CDR1 MGHDK, CDR2 SYGVNS. There are 15 residues in the CDR3. V was cut by 3 bases and J by 4 bases, with 13 bases left in between. CDR3 protein: CASSEGGAGNQPQHF. The CDR3 DNA is TGTGCCAGCAGTGAGGGAGGGGCGGGAAATCAGCCCCAGCATTTT.